These 27 T cell receptor beta chains were all obtained from the same sample, sequenced in a study of cytomegalovirus exposure and HLA in healthy donors. In the PCR, 60 Vbeta and 13 Jbeta primers were used. Measured with immunoSEQ multiplex PCR; TCRdb has only the in-frame clones, and not every one. The profile shows approximately 130,000 clones, roughly four fifths of them singletons. Specimen: PBMCs. The source of these receptors is a man in his forties in good health and CMV-seronegative.

V gene TRBV7-6 combines with J gene TRBJ1-5; 7 bases agree with TRBD1. The CDR3 is made up of 15 amino acids. V shed 5 bases, J shed 6 bases, and the junction held 10 bases outside the gene matches. In germline, CDR1 is SGHVS, CDR2 FNYEAQ. CDR3 bases: TGTGCCAGCAGCCAATACAGGGGTACTAGTCAGCCCCAGCATTTT. As protein: CASSQYRGTSQPQHF.

The CDR3 protein is CASSLRQQGSAGELFF. The CDR3 region has the DNA TGCGCCAGCAGCTTACGGCAACAGGGCTCGGCCGGGGAGCTGTTTTTT. This chain links TRBV5-1 with TRBJ2-2, with D maybe TRBD1 (6 bases). From germline, CDR1 is SGHRS and CDR2 YFSETQ. The CDR3 consists of 16 residues. V was shortened by 2 bases and J by 6 bases, with 17 bases between the two germline ends.

CDR3: CASSLSGFQQPQHF. The CDR3 DNA reads TGTGCCAGCAGTTTATCTGGTTTCCAGCAGCCCCAGCATTTT. The chain couples TRBV28 to TRBJ1-5; no definite D call. Trimming cost V 1 base and J 7 bases, with 11 bases left between them. Germline CDR1 is MDHEN and CDR2 is SYDVKM. CDR3 length: 14 amino acids.

The rearrangement links TRBV7-6 to TRBJ2-1, with TRBD1 matching 10 bases. CDR1 and CDR2 from the germline V gene are SGHVS and FNYEAQ. J gave up 4 bases and V 5 bases, and 8 bases lay outside the gene matches. The CDR3 has 16 residues. The DNA for the CDR3 is TGTGCCAGCAGCCGGAGGGTGGGACAGGGGTACAATGAGCAGTTCTTC. It yields the protein CASSRRVGQGYNEQFF.

For the CDR3, the DNA is TGTGCCAGCAGCTTTGGGGGACAGGAGAAGTTCTTC. This translates into CASSFGGQEKFF. The chain links TRBV5-4 to TRBJ2-1; 8 bases map to TRBD1. J gave up 14 bases and V 2 bases, and 6 bases lay outside the gene matches. CDR1 is SGHNT, CDR2 YYREEE, per germline (reference sequence). The CDR3 totals 12 residues.

The CDR3 nucleotides are TGTGCCAGCAGCTTTAGGGGAGGTGGATACAATGAGCAGTTCTTC. Translated, it gives CASSFRGGGYNEQFF. The genes are TRBV6-6 and TRBJ2-1; tentatively, D is TRBD2 (6 bases). This CDR3 has 15 amino acids. In germline, CDR1 is MNHNY, CDR2 SVGAGI (reference sequence). The V end lost 6 bases, the J end lost 4 bases, and 16 bases lay between the germline ends.

V and J are TRBV27 and TRBJ2-2; D possibly corresponds to TRBD2 (7 bases). The CDR3 sequence is 15 residues long. CDR1 and CDR2 (germline): MNHEY, SMNVEV (reference sequence). The V gene lost 5 bases and the J gene lost 4 bases, with 14 bases spanning the gap. The CDR3 nucleotides read TGTGCCAGCAGTCCCCGGGGGGCGGGCACCGGGGAGCTGTTTTTT. Its protein product is CASSPRGAGTGELFF.

The chain recombines TRBV13 with TRBJ1-1; 11 nucleotides agree with TRBD1. The CDR3 length is 16 residues. From germline, CDR1 is PRHDT and CDR2 FYEKMQ (reference sequence). The J segment lost 4 bases and the V segment lost 0 bases, leaving 4 bases of the junction unmatched. CDR3 bases: TGTGCCAGCAGCTTAGGAGCCGGGACAGGGGGCACTGAAGCTTTCTTT. It yields the protein CASSLGAGTGGTEAFF. The whole variable domain, remainder taken from reference TRBV13 and TRBJ1-1, is AAGVIQSPRHLIKEKRETATLKCYPIPRHDTVYWYQQGPGQDPQFLISFYEKMQSDKGSIPDRFSAQQFSDYHSELNMSSLELGDSALYFCASSLGAGTGGTEAFFGQGTRLTVV.

V usage is TRBV7-6 and J usage is TRBJ2-5, with D perhaps TRBD2 (6 bases). Germline CDR1 is SGHVS and CDR2 is FNYEAQ. V was shortened by 2 bases and J by 2 bases, with 12 bases between the two germline ends. The CDR3 is 15 amino acids. The CDR3 loop reads CASSLILSGQETQYF. In DNA, the CDR3 is TGTGCCAGCAGCTTAATTCTCAGCGGGCAAGAGACCCAGTACTTC.

The chain combines TRBV7-8 with TRBJ2-3; maybe TRBD2 (6 bases). Germline lookup yields CDR1 SGHVS and CDR2 FQNEAQ. Between the trimmed V and J ends, which lost 1 base and 4 bases, there was a span of 15 bases. There are 16 residues in the CDR3. CDR3 sequence: CASSLVLAPTPDTQYF. The DNA of the CDR3 is TGTGCCAGCAGCTTAGTACTAGCTCCTACCCCAGATACGCAGTATTTT.

This clone appeared a few times. The chain employs TRBV5-1 and TRBJ2-5; 7 nucleotides match TRBD2. CDR1 and CDR2 (germline): SGHRS, YFSETQ. The CDR3 loop spans 14 amino acids. The V segment lost 2 bases and the J segment 5 bases; nucleotides outside the gene matches: 6. The CDR3 DNA follows: TGCGCCAGCAGCTTAGGCGGGGGTCGGGAGACCCAGTACTTC. Translated, it gives CASSLGGGRETQYF.

This rearrangement joins TRBV19 to TRBJ1-5; 7 bases map to TRBD1. Germline-derived CDR1 and CDR2 are LNHDA and SQIVND (reference sequence). This CDR3 region has 15 residues. V dropped 3 bases and J dropped 2; count of bases not matched to a gene: 4. CDR3 sequence (DNA): TGTGCCAGTAGTATGGAGGGGGCCGGCAATCAGCCCCAGCATTTT. It is translated as CASSMEGAGNQPQHF.

The V call is TRBV2, the J call TRBJ2-7; D might be TRBD1 (5 bases). V dropped 7 bases and J dropped 3 bases, with 13 bases sitting between them. This CDR3 is 13 amino acids long. CDR1 is SNHLY, CDR2 FYNNEI, per germline. In nucleotides, the CDR3 is TGTGCCAGCACCTTGACAGACCTCTACGAGCAGTACTTC. This translates into CASTLTDLYEQYF.

The chain joins TRBV7-9 to TRBJ2-5; 9 nucleotides match TRBD2. The germline gives CDR1 SEHNR, CDR2 FQNEAQ (reference sequence). Trimming took 3 bases from V and 5 from J; bases not matched to a gene: 10. CDR3 length equals 16 residues. The CDR3 here is CASSFGTSNQRETQYF. In DNA form, the CDR3 reads TGTGCCAGCAGCTTTGGGACTAGCAACCAACGGGAGACCCAGTACTTC.

The chain combines TRBV27 with TRBJ1-6, with a possible D match to TRBD1 (5 bases). The CDR3 has 15 residues. Germline values: CDR1 MNHEY, CDR2 SMNVEV (reference sequence). The ends were cut back, 6 bases at V and 11 bases at J, with 20 bases in the middle. In DNA form, the CDR3 reads TGTGCCAGCAGGTCAGGGCAGCTCATTTTGGCACCCCTCCACTTT. Translation: CASRSGQLILAPLHF.

This chain connects TRBV7-2 to TRBJ1-1, with 7 positions matching TRBD1. The length of the CDR3 is 14 residues. The trim removed 5 bases at V and 0 bases at J, leaving 3 bases unmatched. The germline CDR1 and CDR2 sequences are SGHTA and FQGNSA. The CDR3 reads CASSQGQMNTEAFF. Here the CDR3 DNA reads TGTGCCAGCAGCCAGGGACAGATGAACACTGAAGCTTTCTTT.

This clone was seen only a few times. V gene TRBV2 combines with J gene TRBJ2-7, with D unresolved. Germline values: CDR1 SNHLY, CDR2 FYNNEI. V lost 7 bases, J lost 0 bases, and 7 bases lay in between. The CDR3 extends over 12 amino acids. The CDR3, as DNA: TGTGCCAGCAAGGAGCTCTCCTACGAGCAGTACTTC. Translating gives CASKELSYEQYF.

The chain uses TRBV7-9 and TRBJ1-4; D is perhaps TRBD1 (5 bases). V lost 4 bases and J lost 8, with 11 bases in between. The CDR3 length is 13 residues. Germline loops: CDR1 SEHNR, CDR2 FQNEAQ (reference sequence). The CDR3 region is CASSYQGNEKLFF. In DNA, the CDR3 is TGTGCCAGCAGCTATCAGGGTAACGAAAAACTGTTTTTT.

This clone has just a few counts. The rearrangement links TRBV6-5 to TRBJ1-5; D is perhaps TRBD1 (5 bases). The CDR3 length is 14 residues. Trimming cost V 1 base and J 5 bases, with 9 bases left between them. CDR1 and CDR2 (germline): MNHEY, SVGAGI. CDR3 DNA: TGTGCCAGCAGTTACTGGAGGGGAGATCAGCCCCAGCATTTT. This sequence encodes CASSYWRGDQPQHF.

This chain connects TRBV28 to TRBJ2-7; D ambiguous. Germline loops: CDR1 MDHEN, CDR2 SYDVKM. V dropped 6 bases and J dropped 13 bases, with 16 bases sitting between them. The CDR3 spans 11 residues. CDR3 sequence: CASSNRLGQYF. CDR3 bases: TGTGCCAGCAGCAACCGACTGGGTCAATACTTC.

The genes are TRBV29-1 and TRBJ1-2; perhaps TRBD1 as D (5 bases). Germline V lookup: CDR1 SQVTM, CDR2 ANQGSEA. The CDR3 is 14 residues long. With 4 bases removed from V and 1 base from J, the gap between germline ends came to 13 bases. CDR3 loop: CSVAVRDSNYGYTF. The CDR3 DNA reads as TGCAGCGTTGCGGTACGTGACAGTAACTATGGCTACACCTTC.

This clone was observed a few times. The chain has TRBV4-1 and TRBJ2-3; 9 nucleotides line up with TRBD1. After removal of 1 base from V and 4 bases from J, the junction contained 3 bases not matched to a gene. The CDR3 consists of 15 residues. Germline V gene data show CDR1 as MGHRA and CDR2 as YSYEKL. CDR3 DNA: TGCGCCAGCAGCCAAGTGGGACAGGGAGCAGATACGCAGTATTTT. Translation: CASSQVGQGADTQYF.

Of note for this clone: Other nucleotide sequences in the sample specify the same CDR3. The chain has TRBV5-1 and TRBJ2-2, with TRBD2 matching over 8 bases. With V trimmed by 1 base and J by 2 bases, 1 base remained unmatched. The germline gives CDR1 SGHRS, CDR2 YFSETQ. The CDR3 contains 15 residues. CDR3 residues: CASSLTSGNTGELFF. The CDR3 DNA reads as TGCGCCAGCAGCTTGACTAGCGGAAACACCGGGGAGCTGTTTTTT.

The V call is TRBV27, the J call TRBJ2-4, with 8 bases lining up with TRBD2. CDR3 length equals 14 residues. With V trimmed by 2 bases and J by 6 bases, 3 bases remained unmatched. Germline V gene lookup returns CDR1 MNHEY and CDR2 SMNVEV (reference sequence). In DNA, the CDR3 is TGTGCCAGCAGTTTACGGGGGGGACTAAACATTCAGTACTTC. It specifies CASSLRGGLNIQYF.

CDR3 in amino acids: CASIEGGVGGTQYF. The CDR3, as DNA: TGTGCCAGCATTGAGGGGGGGGTCGGCGGGACCCAGTACTTC. The chain employs TRBV28 and TRBJ2-5; D is perhaps TRBD2 (7 bases). CDR3 length: 14 amino acids. Germline loops: CDR1 MDHEN, CDR2 SYDVKM. V was pared by 7 bases and J by 7 bases, with 19 bases between.

Here the CDR3 DNA reads TGCGCCAGCAGGGGGACAGGGGCGGAGGAAAAACTGTTTTTT. Protein sequence: CASRGTGAEEKLFF. The gene calls are TRBV5-1 and TRBJ1-4, with 10 bases aligning to TRBD1. CDR3 size: 14 residues. CDR1 is SGHRS and CDR2 is YFSETQ in the germline V gene. Trimming removed 5 bases from V and 8 bases from J; junction bases left unmatched: 6.

The rearrangement links TRBV5-6 to TRBJ1-1; TRBD1 is a possible D gene (6 bases). The CDR3 runs 15 residues. Trimming shortened V by 2 bases and J by 0 bases, and 11 bases separated the two germline ends. The germline V gene encodes CDR1 SGHDT and CDR2 YYEEEE. The CDR3 loop reads CASSLKTGMNTEAFF. Here the CDR3 DNA reads TGTGCCAGCAGCTTAAAGACAGGTATGAACACTGAAGCTTTCTTT.